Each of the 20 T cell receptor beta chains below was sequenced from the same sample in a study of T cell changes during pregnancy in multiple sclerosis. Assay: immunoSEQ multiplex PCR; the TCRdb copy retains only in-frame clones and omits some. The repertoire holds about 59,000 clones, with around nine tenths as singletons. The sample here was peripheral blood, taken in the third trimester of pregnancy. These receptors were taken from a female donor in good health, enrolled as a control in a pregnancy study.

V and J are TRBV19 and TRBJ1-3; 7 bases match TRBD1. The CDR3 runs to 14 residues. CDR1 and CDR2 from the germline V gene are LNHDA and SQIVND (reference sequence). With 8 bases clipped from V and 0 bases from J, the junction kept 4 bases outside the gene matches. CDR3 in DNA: TGTGCCAGTTGGACAGGAGACTCTGGAAACACCATATATTTT. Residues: CASWTGDSGNTIYF.

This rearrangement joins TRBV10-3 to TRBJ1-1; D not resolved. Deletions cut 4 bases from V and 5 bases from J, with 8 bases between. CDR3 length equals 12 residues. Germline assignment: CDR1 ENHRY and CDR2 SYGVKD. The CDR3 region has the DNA TGTGCCATCAGTGCAGGCAAAACTGAAGCTTTCTTT. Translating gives CAISAGKTEAFF.

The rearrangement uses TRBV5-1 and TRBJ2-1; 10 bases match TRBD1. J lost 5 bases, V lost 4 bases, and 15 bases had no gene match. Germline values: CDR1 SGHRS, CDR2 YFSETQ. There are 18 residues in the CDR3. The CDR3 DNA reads TGCGCCAGCAGCCCATCACCGGGGGGACAGGGGATTCACAATGAGCAGTTCTTC. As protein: CASSPSPGGQGIHNEQFF. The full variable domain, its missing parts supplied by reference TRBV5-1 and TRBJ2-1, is KAGVTQTPRYLIKTRGQQVTLSCSPISGHRSVSWYQQTPGQGLQFLFEYFSETQRNKGNFPGRFSGRQFSNSRSEMNVSTLELGDSALYLCASSPSPGGQGIHNEQFFGPGTRLTVL.

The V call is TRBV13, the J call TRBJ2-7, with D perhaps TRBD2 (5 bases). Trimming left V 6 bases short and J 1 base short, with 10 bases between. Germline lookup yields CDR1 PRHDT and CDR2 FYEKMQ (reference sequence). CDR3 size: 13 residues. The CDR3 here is CASSQRMSYEQYF. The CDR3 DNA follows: TGTGCCAGCAGTCAGCGGATGTCCTACGAGCAGTACTTC.

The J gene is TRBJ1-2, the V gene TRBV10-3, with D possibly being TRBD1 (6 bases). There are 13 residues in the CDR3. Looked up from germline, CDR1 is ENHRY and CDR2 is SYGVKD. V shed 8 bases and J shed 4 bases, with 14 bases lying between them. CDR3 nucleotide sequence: TGTGCCATCTGGGGGGGGCAAAGCTATGGCTACACCTTC. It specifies CAIWGGQSYGYTF.

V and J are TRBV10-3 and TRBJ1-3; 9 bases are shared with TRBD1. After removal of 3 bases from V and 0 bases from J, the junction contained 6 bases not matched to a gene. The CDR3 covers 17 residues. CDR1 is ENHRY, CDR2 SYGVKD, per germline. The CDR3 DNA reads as TGTGCCATCAGTGATTTAGGACAGGGGCTCTCTGGAAACACCATATATTTT. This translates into CAISDLGQGLSGNTIYF.

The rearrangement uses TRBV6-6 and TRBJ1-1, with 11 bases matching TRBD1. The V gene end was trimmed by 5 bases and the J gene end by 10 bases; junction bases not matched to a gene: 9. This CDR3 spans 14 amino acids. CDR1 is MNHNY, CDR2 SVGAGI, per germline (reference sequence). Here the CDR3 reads CASSPGQGVVRAFF. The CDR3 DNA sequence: TGTGCCAGCAGTCCGGGACAGGGGGTAGTTAGAGCTTTCTTT.

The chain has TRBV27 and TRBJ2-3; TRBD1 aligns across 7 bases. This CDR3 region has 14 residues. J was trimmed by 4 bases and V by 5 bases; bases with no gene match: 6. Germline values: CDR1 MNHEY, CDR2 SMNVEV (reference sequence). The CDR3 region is CASSPNDRADTQYF. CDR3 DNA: TGTGCCAGCAGTCCAAACGACAGGGCAGATACGCAGTATTTT.

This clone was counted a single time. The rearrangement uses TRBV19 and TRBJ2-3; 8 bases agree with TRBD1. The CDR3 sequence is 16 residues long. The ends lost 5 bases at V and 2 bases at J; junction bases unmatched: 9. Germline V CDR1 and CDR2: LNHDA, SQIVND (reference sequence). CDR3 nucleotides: TGTGCCAGTAGTCCGCGGACAGGGTACTACACAGATACGCAGTATTTT. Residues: CASSPRTGYYTDTQYF.

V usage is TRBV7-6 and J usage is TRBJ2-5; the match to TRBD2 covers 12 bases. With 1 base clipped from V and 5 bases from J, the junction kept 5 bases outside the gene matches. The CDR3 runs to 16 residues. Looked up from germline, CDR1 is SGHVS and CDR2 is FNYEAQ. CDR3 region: CASSLGLAGERETQYF. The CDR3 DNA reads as TGTGCCAGCAGCTTAGGACTAGCGGGAGAACGGGAGACCCAGTACTTC.

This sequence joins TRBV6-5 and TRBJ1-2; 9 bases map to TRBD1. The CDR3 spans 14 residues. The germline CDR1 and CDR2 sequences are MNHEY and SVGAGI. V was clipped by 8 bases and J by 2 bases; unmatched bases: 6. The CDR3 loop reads CASGGQGSNYGYTF. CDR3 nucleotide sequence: TGTGCCAGCGGGGGACAGGGATCCAACTATGGCTACACCTTC.

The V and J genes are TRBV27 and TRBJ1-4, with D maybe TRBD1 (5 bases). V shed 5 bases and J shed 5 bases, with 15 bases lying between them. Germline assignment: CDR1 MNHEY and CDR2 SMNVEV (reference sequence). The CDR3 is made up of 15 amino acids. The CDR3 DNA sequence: TGTGCCAGCAGTCCCCGACGGGGGACGAATGAAAAACTGTTTTTT. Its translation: CASSPRRGTNEKLFF. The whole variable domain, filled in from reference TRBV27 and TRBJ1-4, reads EAQVTQNPRYLITVTGKKLTVTCSQNMNHEYMSWYRQDPGLGLRQIYYSMNVEVTDKGDVPEGYKVSRKEKRNFPLILESPSPNQTSLYFCASSPRRGTNEKLFFGSGTQLSVL.

CDR3 loop: CASSLDPAGGQFF. In DNA, the CDR3 is TGTGCCAGCAGCTTAGATCCGGCGGGAGGCCAGTTCTTC. V gene TRBV7-2 combines with J gene TRBJ2-1; 8 nucleotides align to TRBD2. Germline values: CDR1 SGHTA, CDR2 FQGNSA. The CDR3 is 13 residues long. J was trimmed by 13 bases and V by 1 base; bases with no gene match: 6.

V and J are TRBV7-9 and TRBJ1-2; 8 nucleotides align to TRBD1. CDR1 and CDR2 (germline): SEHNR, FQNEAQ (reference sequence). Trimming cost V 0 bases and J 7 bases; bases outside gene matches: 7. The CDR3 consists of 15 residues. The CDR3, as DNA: TGTGCCAGCAGCTTAGCGCTTTCAGGGACAGGTGGCTACACCTTC. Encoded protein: CASSLALSGTGGYTF. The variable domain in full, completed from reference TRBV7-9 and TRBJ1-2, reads DTGVSQNPRHKITKRGQNVTFRCDPISEHNRLYWYRQTLGQGPEFLTYFQNEAQLEKSRLLSDRFSAERPKGSFSTLEIQRTEQGDSAMYLCASSLALSGTGGYTFGSGTRLTVV.

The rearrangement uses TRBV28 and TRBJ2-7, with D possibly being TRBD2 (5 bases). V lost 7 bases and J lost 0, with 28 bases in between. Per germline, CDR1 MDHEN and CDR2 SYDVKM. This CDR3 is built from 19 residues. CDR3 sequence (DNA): TGTGCCAGCACCCCGTTGGGGAGCGTCGATTCCTATAGCTCCTACGAGCAGTACTTC. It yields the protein CASTPLGSVDSYSSYEQYF.

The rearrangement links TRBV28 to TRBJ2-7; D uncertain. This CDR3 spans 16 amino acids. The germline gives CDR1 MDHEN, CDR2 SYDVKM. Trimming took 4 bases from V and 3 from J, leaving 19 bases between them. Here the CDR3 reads CASSYLTSLLFYEQYF. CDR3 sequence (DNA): TGTGCCAGCAGTTACTTAACGTCCCTTCTTTTCTACGAGCAGTACTTC. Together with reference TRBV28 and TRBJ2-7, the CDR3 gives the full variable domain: DVKVTQSSRYLVKRTGEKVFLECVQDMDHENMFWYRQDPGLGLRLIYFSYDVKMKEKGDIPEGYSVSREKKERFSLILESASTNQTSMYLCASSYLTSLLFYEQYFGPGTRLTVT.

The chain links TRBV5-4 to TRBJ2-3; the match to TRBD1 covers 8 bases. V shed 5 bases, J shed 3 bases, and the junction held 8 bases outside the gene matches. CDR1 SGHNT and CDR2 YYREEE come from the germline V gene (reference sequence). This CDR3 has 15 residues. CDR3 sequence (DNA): TGTGCCAGCAGGGAGTGGACAGGGCAGACAGATACGCAGTATTTT. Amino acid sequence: CASREWTGQTDTQYF.

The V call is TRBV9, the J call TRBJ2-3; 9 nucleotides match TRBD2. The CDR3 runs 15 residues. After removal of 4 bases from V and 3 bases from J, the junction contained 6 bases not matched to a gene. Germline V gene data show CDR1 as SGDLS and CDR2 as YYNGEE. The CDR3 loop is CASSSGTSWTDTQYF. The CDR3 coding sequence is TGTGCCAGCAGCTCCGGGACTAGCTGGACAGATACGCAGTATTTT. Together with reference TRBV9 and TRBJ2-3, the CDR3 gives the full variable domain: DSGVTQTPKHLITATGQRVTLRCSPRSGDLSVYWYQQSLDQGLQFLIQYYNGEERAKGNILERFSAQQFPDLHSELNLSSLELGDSALYFCASSSGTSWTDTQYFGPGTRLTVL.

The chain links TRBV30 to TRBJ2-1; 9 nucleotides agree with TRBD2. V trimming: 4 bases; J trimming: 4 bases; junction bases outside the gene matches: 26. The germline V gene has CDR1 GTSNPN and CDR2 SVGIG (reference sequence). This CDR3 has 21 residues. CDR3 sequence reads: CAWTRIKGGGEFRESYNEQFF. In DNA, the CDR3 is TGTGCCTGGACCCGTATTAAAGGCGGGGGGGAATTTAGAGAGAGTTACAATGAGCAGTTCTTC.

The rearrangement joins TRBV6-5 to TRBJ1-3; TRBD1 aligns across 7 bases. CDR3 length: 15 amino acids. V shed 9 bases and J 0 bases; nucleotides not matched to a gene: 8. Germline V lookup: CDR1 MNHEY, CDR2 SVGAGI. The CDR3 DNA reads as TGTGCCAGTCGGAGGGGGCTCAGCTCTGGAAACACCATATATTTT. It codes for CASRRGLSSGNTIYF.